These 19 T cell receptor beta chains share one sample of origin, sequenced in a study of T cell clones after liver transplantation. Method: immunoSEQ multiplex PCR; TCRdb's copy keeps in-frame clones and lacks some. This sample has 65,000 to 95,000 clones; roughly 80% occur once, and the top ten carry approximately 0.55%. The sequences come from CD4+ T cells from blood, collected before liver transplant. The receptors come from a human donor who received a liver transplant.

The CDR3 DNA reads as TGCGCCAGCAGCTTGATGGAGAATCAGCCCCAGCATTTT. Residues: CASSLMENQPQHF. V usage is TRBV5-1 and J usage is TRBJ1-5, with D hard to call. V was shortened by 1 base and J by 4 bases, with 6 bases between the two germline ends. The CDR3 runs 13 residues. Germline V lookup: CDR1 SGHRS, CDR2 YFSETQ. The whole variable domain, filled in from reference TRBV5-1 and TRBJ1-5, reads KAGVTQTPRYLIKTRGQQVTLSCSPISGHRSVSWYQQTPGQGLQFLFEYFSETQRNKGNFPGRFSGRQFSNSRSEMNVSTLELGDSALYLCASSLMENQPQHFGDGTRLSIL.

The chain carries TRBV18 and TRBJ2-2, with D uncertain. Germline V gene sequence: CDR1 KGHSH, CDR2 LQKENI. This CDR3 spans 13 amino acids. The V end lost 0 bases, the J end lost 4 bases, and 3 bases lay between the germline ends. The CDR3 reads CASSPPSTGELFF. In DNA, the CDR3 is TGTGCCAGCTCACCACCGTCCACCGGGGAGCTGTTTTTT.

For the CDR3, the DNA is TGTGCCAGCAGCGTGAGCGGGAGAGGGGATACGCAGTATTTT. Its translation is CASSVSGRGDTQYF. The J gene is TRBJ2-3, the V gene TRBV9; 8 bases agree with TRBD2. Germline V gives CDR1 SGDLS, CDR2 YYNGEE. V lost 2 bases to trimming and J lost 6 bases; unmatched junction nucleotides: 5. The CDR3 has 14 amino acids. Filled out from reference TRBV9 and TRBJ2-3, the complete variable domain reads DSGVTQTPKHLITATGQRVTLRCSPRSGDLSVYWYQQSLDQGLQFLIQYYNGEERAKGNILERFSAQQFPDLHSELNLSSLELGDSALYFCASSVSGRGDTQYFGPGTRLTVL.

This clone has a handful of counts. V gene TRBV28 combines with J gene TRBJ1-2; TRBD1 aligns across 10 bases. The CDR3 covers 17 residues. Per germline, CDR1 MDHEN and CDR2 SYDVKM. The trim removed 1 base at V and 5 bases at J, leaving 10 bases unmatched. CDR3: CASSLSGTGAVRYGYTF. The CDR3 region has the DNA TGTGCCAGCAGTTTATCCGGGACAGGGGCGGTGAGATATGGCTACACCTTC.

The CDR3 DNA reads TGTGCCAGCAGTTCCGAGGATAGCAATCAGCCCCAGCATTTT. Amino acids: CASSSEDSNQPQHF. The genes are TRBV28 and TRBJ1-5; D call uncertain. Germline loops: CDR1 MDHEN, CDR2 SYDVKM. CDR3 size: 14 residues. V was pared by 4 bases and J by 0 bases, with 7 bases between.

The chain has TRBV9 and TRBJ1-2; 7 positions agree with TRBD1. The CDR3 contains 13 residues. The germline gives CDR1 SGDLS, CDR2 YYNGEE. J was trimmed by 8 bases and V by 3 bases; bases with no gene match: 7. The DNA of the CDR3 is TGTGCCAGCAGCGCCGGAGGGGGCCTCGGCTACACCTTC. It yields the protein CASSAGGGLGYTF.

J is TRBJ2-3 and V is TRBV10-3; 10 bases align to TRBD2. Unmatched junction bases numbered 4, after V lost 6 bases and J lost 1 base. Germline V gene lookup returns CDR1 ENHRY and CDR2 SYGVKD. The CDR3 covers 15 residues. The chain's CDR3 is CAIRAGTSGTDTQYF. Written as DNA, the CDR3 is TGTGCCATCAGAGCTGGGACTAGCGGCACAGATACGCAGTATTTT.

This chain links TRBV6-6 with TRBJ1-2, with no clear D. The CDR3 has 14 residues. The V and J ends lost 5 bases and 0 bases respectively, with 10 bases between them. Germline-derived CDR1 and CDR2 are MNHNY and SVGAGI (reference sequence). The CDR3 here is CASSPGPSNYGYTF. The CDR3 nucleotides read TGTGCCAGCAGTCCCGGGCCCTCTAACTATGGCTACACCTTC.

This clone was seen only a few times. The chain couples TRBV2 to TRBJ2-4; D is undetermined. Trimming left V 8 bases short and J 0 bases short, with 14 bases between. The CDR3 totals 15 residues. Germline assignment: CDR1 SNHLY and CDR2 FYNNEI. This chain's CDR3 is CASGAQLGAKNIQYF. The CDR3 DNA follows: TGTGCCAGCGGTGCCCAGCTGGGAGCCAAAAACATTCAGTACTTC. Full variable domain (rest looked up from reference TRBV2 and TRBJ2-4): EPEVTQTPSHQVTQMGQEVILRCVPISNHLYFYWYRQILGQKVEFLVSFYNNEISEKSEIFDDQFSVERPDGSNFTLKIRSTKLEDSAMYFCASGAQLGAKNIQYFGAGTRLSVL.

The chain couples TRBV10-2 to TRBJ2-5; perhaps TRBD2 as D (5 bases). The V gene's germline CDR1 is WSHSY and CDR2 SAAADI. The CDR3 has 15 amino acids. Between the trimmed V and J ends, which lost 3 bases and 1 base, there was a span of 12 bases. CDR3 protein: CASSDRGYRQETQYF. The CDR3 DNA follows: TGCGCCAGCAGTGACCGGGGATATCGCCAAGAGACCCAGTACTTC.

This rearrangement joins TRBV10-3 to TRBJ2-1; D perhaps matches TRBD1 (5 bases). Germline CDR1 and CDR2: ENHRY and SYGVKD. V was pared by 0 bases and J by 8 bases, with 8 bases between. The CDR3 has 13 amino acids. CDR3 region: CAISESTAHEQFF. CDR3 DNA sequence: TGTGCCATCAGTGAGTCGACAGCCCATGAGCAGTTCTTC.

V usage is TRBV28 and J usage is TRBJ1-2; TRBD1 agrees at 7 bases. Germline loops: CDR1 MDHEN, CDR2 SYDVKM. The CDR3 consists of 16 residues. With V trimmed by 4 bases and J by 0 bases, 8 bases remained unmatched. CDR3 nucleotide sequence: TGTGCCAGCAGTTCGATGACAGGGAATCCTAACTATGGCTACACCTTC. It specifies CASSSMTGNPNYGYTF.

In regard to this clone: The DNA is omitted, as the CDR3 cannot be located on it reliably, and the CDR3 follows TCRdb's listing. The chain carries TRBV5-1 and TRBJ2-1; the table's D call, TRBD2, was not checked against the DNA. The length of the CDR3 is 15 amino acids, counting both ends. CDR1 and CDR2 (germline): SGHRS, YFSETQ. CDR3 sequence: CASSFGPGGSNEQFF.

The chain uses TRBV5-1 and TRBJ2-5; 8 nucleotides agree with TRBD2. The CDR3 is 16 residues long. CDR1 SGHRS and CDR2 YFSETQ come from the germline V gene. The V and J ends lost 0 bases and 5 bases, in that order; junction bases with no gene match: 9. CDR3 sequence: CASSLALAGGGETQYF. The CDR3 coding sequence is TGCGCCAGCAGCTTGGCCCTGGCGGGAGGTGGGGAGACCCAGTACTTC.

CDR3 region: CASSPLGRGENEQYF. CDR3 DNA: TGTGCCAGCTCACCCCTCGGGAGGGGAGAGAACGAGCAGTACTTC. This chain connects TRBV18 to TRBJ2-7, with 8 bases lining up with TRBD2. V lost 3 bases and J lost 5; bases outside the gene matches: 9. Germline V lookup: CDR1 KGHSH, CDR2 LQKENI. This CDR3 has 15 residues.

The CDR3: CASSSQGGGTEAFF. DNA of the CDR3: TGCGCCAGCAGCTCACAGGGGGGAGGAACTGAAGCTTTCTTT. The chain combines TRBV5-1 with TRBJ1-1, with 8 bases that match TRBD1. The length of the CDR3 is 14 residues. V shed 3 bases, J shed 5 bases, and the junction held 6 bases outside the gene matches. CDR1 SGHRS and CDR2 YFSETQ come from the germline V gene.

The chain is built from TRBV2 and TRBJ1-2; 7 bases align to TRBD1. CDR3 length: 15 residues. V gave up 7 bases and J gave up 0 bases; unmatched junction bases: 8. Germline V gene lookup returns CDR1 SNHLY and CDR2 FYNNEI. CDR3 region: CASTAQGRANYGYTF. CDR3 sequence (DNA): TGTGCCAGCACCGCACAGGGGAGAGCTAACTATGGCTACACCTTC.

This chain links TRBV5-1 with TRBJ1-2; the D gene is possibly TRBD1 (6 bases). Per germline, CDR1 SGHRS and CDR2 YFSETQ. Trimming removed 1 base at V and 3 bases at J, with 10 bases between. The CDR3 runs to 14 residues. The CDR3 reads CASSLTAGDYGYTF. CDR3 sequence (DNA): TGCGCCAGCAGCTTGACGGCAGGGGACTATGGCTACACCTTC.

This clone was found a few times. The chain joins TRBV27 to TRBJ2-1; possibly TRBD2 for D (6 bases). The CDR3 contains 15 residues. Trimming shortened V by 4 bases and J by 3 bases, and 13 bases separated the two germline ends. Per the germline V gene, CDR1 is MNHEY and CDR2 is SMNVEV (reference sequence). The chain's CDR3 is CASSSLRSGYNEQFF. The CDR3 bases are TGTGCCAGCAGTTCCCTTCGTAGCGGCTACAATGAGCAGTTCTTC.